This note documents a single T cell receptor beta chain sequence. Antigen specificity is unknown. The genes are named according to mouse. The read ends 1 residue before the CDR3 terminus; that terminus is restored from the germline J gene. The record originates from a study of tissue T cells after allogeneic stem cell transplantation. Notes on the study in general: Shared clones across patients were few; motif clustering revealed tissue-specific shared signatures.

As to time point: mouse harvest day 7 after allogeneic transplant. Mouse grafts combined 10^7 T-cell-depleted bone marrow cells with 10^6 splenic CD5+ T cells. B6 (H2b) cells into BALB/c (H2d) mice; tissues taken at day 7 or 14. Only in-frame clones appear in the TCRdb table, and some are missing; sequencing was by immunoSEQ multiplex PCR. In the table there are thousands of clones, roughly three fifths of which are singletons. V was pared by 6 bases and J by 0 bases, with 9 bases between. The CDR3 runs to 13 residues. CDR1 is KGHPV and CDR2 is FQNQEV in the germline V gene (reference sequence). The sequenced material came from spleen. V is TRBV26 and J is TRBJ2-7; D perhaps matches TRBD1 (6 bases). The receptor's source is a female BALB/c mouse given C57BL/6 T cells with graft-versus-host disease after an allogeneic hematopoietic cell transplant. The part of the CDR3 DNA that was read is TGTGCCAGCAGCACAGGGATCTCCTATGAACAGTAC. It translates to CASSTGISYEQY. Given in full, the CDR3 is CASSTGISYEQYF.